This T cell receptor beta chain was identified during a study of T cell changes during pregnancy in multiple sclerosis. Here immunoSEQ multiplex PCR was the method, and the copy in TCRdb shows in-frame clones only, minus some. Here the sample spans tens of thousands of clones, about 91% being singletons. This TCR was sampled from a female donor with multiple sclerosis, enrolled in a pregnancy study. Sequenced material: peripheral blood, taken before pregnancy.

DNA of the CDR3: TGTGCCAGCAGCCCGACAGGGACGGACACTGAAGCTTTCTTT. Amino acids: CASSPTGTDTEAFF. The chain carries TRBV9 and TRBJ1-1; 7 nucleotides align to TRBD1. This CDR3 is 14 amino acids long. Germline V gene lookup returns CDR1 SGDLS and CDR2 YYNGEE. The ends lost 4 bases at V and 3 bases at J; junction bases unmatched: 6.